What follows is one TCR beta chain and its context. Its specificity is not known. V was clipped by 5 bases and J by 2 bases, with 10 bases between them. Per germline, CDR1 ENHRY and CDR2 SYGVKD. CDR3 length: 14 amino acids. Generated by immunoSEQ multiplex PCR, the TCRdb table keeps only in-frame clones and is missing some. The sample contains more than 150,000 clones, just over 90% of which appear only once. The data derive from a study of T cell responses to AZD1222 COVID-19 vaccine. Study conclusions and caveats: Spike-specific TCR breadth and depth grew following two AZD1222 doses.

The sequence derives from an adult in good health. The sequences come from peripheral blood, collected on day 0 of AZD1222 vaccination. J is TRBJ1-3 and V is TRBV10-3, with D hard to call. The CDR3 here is CAISSQGTGNTIYF. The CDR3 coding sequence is TGTGCCATCAGTTCCCAAGGTACTGGAAACACCATATATTTT.